Sequencing of this T cell receptor (beta chain) was carried out in a study of blood T cell repertoires in COVID-19. In the study overall: Samples representing acute and convalescent COVID-19 were sourced from the United States, Italy and Spain. Sources were T cells, B-cell-depleted T cells, or PBMCs; the material itself was cDNA or gDNA.

This table comes from immunoSEQ multiplex PCR, and its TCRdb copy is limited to in-frame clones, with some not included. The sample carries about 130,000 clones, about 85% recorded once. Patients in Seattle were enrolled during active infection, then followed longitudinally. Trimming removed 0 bases from V and 10 bases from J, with 12 bases in between. The CDR3 is 14 amino acids. Germline assignment: CDR1 LGHDT and CDR2 YNNKEL (reference sequence). Sequenced input: peripheral blood. This chain joins TRBV3-1 (or the pseudogene TRBV3-2) and TRBJ1-4; D gene uncertain. This receptor was taken from a woman in her 70s with COVID-19, enrolled during active disease. As DNA, the CDR3 is TGTGCCAGCAGCCAAGAAGTCCGGGAGGGAAAACTGTTTTTT. This translates into CASSQEVREGKLFF.